This TCR beta chain was recorded in a study of circulating and synovial CD4+ cells in juvenile arthritis. Whole-study findings and limits: Bulk blood CD4 repertoires were more diverse than these. These blood cells shared more CDR3 sequences with synovium than bulk blood. Vbeta family usage analysis did not detect the pathogenic-like versus bulk difference.

Clones were read by immunoSEQ multiplex PCR, and TCRdb kept only the in-frame ones, dropping some. The top ten clones hold 2.5% to 3.5% of a sample with under 40,000 clones, around 93% of them seen once. The trim removed 4 bases at V and 8 bases at J, leaving 7 bases unmatched. The CDR3 contains 15 residues. Germline lookup yields CDR1 MNHEY and CDR2 SVGAGI. This clone was recorded once. No antigen is known for it. The sequence was collected from a human donor with juvenile idiopathic arthritis. The sequenced material came from CD4+ T cells from blood. The V and J genes are TRBV6-5 and TRBJ2-1; TRBD2 matches 11 bases. CDR3: CASSSTSGRYYEQFF. CDR3 bases: TGTGCCAGCAGTTCAACTAGCGGGAGATACTATGAGCAGTTCTTC.